This T cell receptor (beta chain) was documented in a study of blood T cell repertoires in COVID-19 (dated by TCRdb to 2020 to 2022). Context from the whole study: The collaborator samples originated in the United States, Italy and Spain and spanned the acute and convalescent phases of COVID-19. The material from the prospective study consisted of cDNA or gDNA derived from T cells, B-cell-depleted T cells, or PBMCs. The dataset comprised deeply sampled blood TCRbeta repertoires from subjects exposed to, actively infected with, or recovered from COVID-19. The repertoires were made available in a free public database intended to serve as a resource for research on the immune response to SARS-CoV-2. Samples were obtained from the ongoing ImmuneRACE study (first 160 participants) and from about 1,300 subjects provided by 6 global collaborators. Nearly every sample came with metadata listing a de-identified subject ID, COVID-19 status, age in years and sex. Where available, HLA class I and class II types were obtained from metadata supplied by the sample provider rather than from assay-based typing.

Unmatched junction bases come to 14, with V trimmed by 9 bases and J by 5 bases. The germline V gene encodes CDR1 LNHNV and CDR2 YYDKDF (reference sequence). From the cysteine through the phenylalanine, the CDR3 covers 15 amino acids. Only the CDR3 DNA is retained, 45 bases long and in frame from the first base. Each collaborating institution followed its own protocols to collect whole blood in K2EDTA tubes. For TCRbeta analysis, collaborators shipped samples as frozen whole blood, isolated PBMCs, or DNA extracted from either of those sample types. The immunoSEQ Assay, a bias-controlled multiplex PCR, was used to amplify TCRbeta CDR3 regions from genomic DNA. Turning to the authors' computational methods: The number of nucleated cells in each sample was estimated by amplification of reference gene primers within the assay. Sequence reads were collapsed and filtered to measure the absolute abundance of every unique TCRbeta CDR3 rearrangement. For each sample, productive Simpson clonality was calculated as the square root of Simpson's diversity index over productive rearrangements. TCRdb obtained this table from immuneACCESS and retained in-frame rearrangements with V and J assigned. These tables miss some clones; where compared with another copy, unresolved V genes account for less than half of the shortfall, and the remainder is unexplained. That table supplies the V and J calls and clone size; D and trimming were determined from the DNA. For this sample the table gives more than 60,000 clones, of which almost 85% were detected only once. The ten largest make up around 18% of the sample.

General study outcomes and caveats: The amount of clinical and demographic metadata varied by source and participant and was provided uncurated.

Comments on this clone: The specificity of this receptor is unknown. Base quality data are lacking; no much larger clone is found one base away.

What was sequenced was peripheral blood. The V and J segments used are TRBV15 and TRBJ2-3; TRBD2 agrees with 7 junctional bases. This sequence was found in a human donor in a cohort sampled during active COVID-19. CDR3 sequence: CATSSWGGTGDTQYF. The nucleotide sequence reads TGTGCCACTTCTTCGTGGGGGGGGACCGGAGATACGCAGTATTTT.